This passage covers 22 T cell receptor beta chains from one sample sequenced in a study of T-cell reconstitution after alpha-beta-depleted transplantation in children. Researchers prepared the TCRbeta library using unique molecular identifiers, the study reports. MiXCR was run by TCRdb on the PCR reads, yielding one entry per CDR3 protein. Among 900,000 or so distinct CDR3 sequences listed, roughly 15% were seen once. Sample: PBMCs, mostly from graft donor cells, taken 360 days after TCRalphabeta/CD19-depleted stem cell transplant. The source of these receptors is a male patient aged 10-17 years who had a stem cell transplant for acute lymphoblastic leukemia, so the T cells may come from the graft donor.

This clonotype was counted many times. Here the CDR3 DNA reads TGCGCCAGCAGCTTGGTCCCAGGGGCTACGTTGAACACTGAAGCTTTCTTT. This codes for CASSLVPGATLNTEAFF. This sequence joins TRBV5-1 and TRBJ1-1; possibly TRBD1 for D (6 bases). Trimming pared 0 bases from V and 0 bases from J, leaving 15 bases between. This CDR3 contains 17 residues. Germline CDR1 is SGHRS and CDR2 is YFSETQ. Full variable domain (rest looked up from reference TRBV5-1 and TRBJ1-1): KAGVTQTPRYLIKTRGQQVTLSCSPISGHRSVSWYQQTPGQGLQFLFEYFSETQRNKGNFPGRFSGRQFSNSRSEMNVSTLELGDSALYLCASSLVPGATLNTEAFFGQGTRLTVV.

This chain connects TRBV4-2 to TRBJ2-3, with 7 bases lining up with TRBD1. CDR1 is LGHNA, CDR2 YNFKEQ, per germline. The V segment lost 4 bases and the J segment 0 bases; nucleotides outside the gene matches: 4. The CDR3 sequence is 15 residues long. This chain's CDR3 is CASSPGQESTDTQYF. The CDR3 DNA reads TGTGCCAGCAGCCCCGGACAGGAGAGCACAGATACGCAGTATTTT.

This clonotype was detected ten times or more. The chain's CDR3 is CASSFGQRVSGQFF. Here the CDR3 DNA reads TGTGCCAGCAGTTTCGGACAGCGTGTAAGTGGGCAGTTCTTC. This rearrangement joins TRBV12-3 or TRBV12-4 to TRBJ2-1, with D perhaps TRBD1 (6 bases). The V end lost 3 bases, the J end lost 12 bases, and 18 bases lay between the germline ends. The CDR3 totals 14 residues.

This chain uses TRBV20-1 with TRBJ2-7; D not resolved. V lost 0 bases and J lost 2, with 14 bases in between. CDR1 is DFQATT and CDR2 is SNEGSKA in the germline V gene (reference sequence). CDR3 length: 15 amino acids. The CDR3 coding sequence is TGCAGTGCTAGAGATGCGGCAGCCATGACCTACGAGCAGTACTTC. Residues: CSARDAAAMTYEQYF.

The chain employs TRBV4-1 and TRBJ2-7, with a possible D match to TRBD2 (6 bases). The CDR3 runs to 15 residues. Trimming shortened V by 1 base and J by 3 bases, and 13 bases separated the two germline ends. Germline CDR1 reads MGHRA; CDR2 reads YSYEKL. CDR3 bases: TGCGCCAGCAGCCAAGGCGAGACTAGTTTCTACGAGCAGTACTTC. This encodes CASSQGETSFYEQYF.

The J gene is TRBJ1-5, the V gene TRBV4-2, with 7 bases lining up with TRBD1. Trimming at V came to 0 bases and at J to 4 bases, leaving 6 bases not matched to a gene. CDR1 and CDR2 from the germline V gene are LGHNA and YNFKEQ. The CDR3 loop spans 16 amino acids. The CDR3 spells CASSQEEGGKNQPQHF. In nucleotides, the CDR3 is TGTGCCAGCAGCCAAGAGGAAGGGGGCAAGAATCAGCCCCAGCATTTT.

The chain recombines TRBV7-8 with TRBJ2-7, with TRBD2 identical over 10 bases. CDR3 length: 14 amino acids. Germline V CDR1 and CDR2: SGHVS, FQNEAQ. V shed 5 bases, J shed 5 bases, and the junction held 6 bases outside the gene matches. CDR3 region: CASSPGTSAHEQYF. The CDR3, as DNA: TGTGCCAGCAGCCCCGGGACTAGCGCCCACGAGCAGTACTTC.

The chain is built from TRBV18 and TRBJ2-5; D is uncertain. The V and J ends lost 0 bases and 8 bases respectively, with 10 bases between them. Germline V lookup: CDR1 KGHSH, CDR2 LQKENI. The CDR3 extends over 13 amino acids. The DNA of the CDR3 is TGTGCCAGCTCACCACCGGCCCTCCGTACCCAGTACTTC. It yields the protein CASSPPALRTQYF.

Only a few counts were recorded for this clonotype. CDR3 sequence: CASTYLGAPRVNGYTF. CDR3 coding DNA: TGTGCCAGCACCTATTTAGGGGCCCCGAGGGTAAATGGCTACACCTTC. V gene TRBV11-2 combines with J gene TRBJ1-2, with D maybe TRBD1 (5 bases). In germline, CDR1 is SGHAT, CDR2 FQNNGV. Trimming left V 7 bases short and J 6 bases short, with 24 bases between. The CDR3 length is 16 residues.

This clonotype was recorded a few times. V usage is TRBV29-1 and J usage is TRBJ2-1; 12 bases are shared with TRBD2. V trimming: 5 bases; J trimming: 8 bases; junction bases outside the gene matches: 10. In germline, CDR1 is SQVTM, CDR2 ANQGSEA. The CDR3 consists of 15 residues. CDR3 region: CSVLTSGSLGDEQFF. The DNA for the CDR3 is TGCAGCGTTTTGACTAGCGGGAGTTTGGGGGATGAGCAGTTCTTC.

This clonotype showed up many times. V and J are TRBV27 and TRBJ1-5; D remains unclear. Trimming left V 0 bases short and J 3 bases short, with 3 bases between. From germline, CDR1 is MNHEY and CDR2 SMNVEV (reference sequence). The CDR3 totals 13 residues. CDR3: CASSLSDNQPQHF. CDR3 bases: TGTGCCAGCAGTTTATCTGACAATCAGCCCCAGCATTTT.

A few counts support this clonotype. This chain joins TRBV7-9 and TRBJ2-3, with D unresolved. Trimming left V 5 bases short and J 0 bases short, with 9 bases between. Germline lookup yields CDR1 SEHNR and CDR2 FQNEAQ (reference sequence). The CDR3 is made up of 14 amino acids. This chain's CDR3 is CASSTLFSTDTQYF. The CDR3 nucleotides read TGTGCCAGCAGCACACTATTTAGCACAGATACGCAGTATTTT.

This clonotype has ten or more counts. The gene calls are TRBV28 and TRBJ2-4; no clear D. Trimming pared 1 base from V and 0 bases from J, leaving 7 bases between. This CDR3 is 15 amino acids long. The germline V gene encodes CDR1 MDHEN and CDR2 SYDVKM. For the CDR3, the DNA is TGTGCCAGCAGTTTATCGGTTTTAGCCAAAAACATTCAGTACTTC. Translation: CASSLSVLAKNIQYF.

V gene TRBV5-6 combines with J gene TRBJ2-5, with TRBD2 as a possible D gene (5 bases). CDR1 and CDR2 from the germline V gene are SGHDT and YYEEEE. The CDR3 is 17 residues long. With 1 base removed from V and 2 bases from J, the gap between germline ends came to 18 bases. CDR3: CASSLLASGYAQETQYF. CDR3 sequence (DNA): TGTGCCAGCAGCTTGTTGGCCAGCGGCTACGCTCAAGAGACCCAGTACTTC.

This clonotype was seen more than once but under ten times. This chain connects TRBV5-6 to TRBJ2-7; D is uncertain. Germline lookup yields CDR1 SGHDT and CDR2 YYEEEE. The CDR3 loop spans 13 amino acids. Trimming stripped 1 base from V and 5 bases from J, with 10 bases between. The CDR3 region is CASSLWRLDEQYF. The CDR3 nucleotides are TGTGCCAGCAGCTTGTGGAGACTCGACGAGCAGTACTTC.

This clonotype turned up a few times. The chain combines TRBV7-6 with TRBJ2-1, with D maybe TRBD2 (6 bases). Deletions cut 5 bases from V and 4 bases from J, with 21 bases between. Germline V CDR1 and CDR2: SGHVS, FNYEAQ. This CDR3 region has 17 residues. CDR3 residues: CASSPEAGSPLYNEQFF. The CDR3 DNA sequence: TGTGCCAGCAGCCCAGAGGCGGGGAGTCCCCTTTACAATGAGCAGTTCTTC.

The chain is built from TRBV10-3 and TRBJ2-1; 11 bases are a match to TRBD2. Looked up from germline, CDR1 is ENHRY and CDR2 is SYGVKD. The V gene end was trimmed by 7 bases and the J gene end by 4 bases; junction bases not matched to a gene: 6. This CDR3 is built from 15 residues. CDR3 region: CAITPTSGEYNEQFF. The CDR3, as DNA: TGTGCCATCACTCCGACTAGCGGGGAGTACAATGAGCAGTTCTTC.

This clonotype was seen ten or more times. This rearrangement joins TRBV12-3 or TRBV12-4 to TRBJ1-5; the match to TRBD1 covers 9 bases. With V trimmed by 5 bases and J by 6 bases, 5 bases remained unmatched. The CDR3 is made up of 14 amino acids. CDR3 loop: CASSPGTGPQPQHF. The CDR3 DNA sequence: TGTGCCAGCAGTCCCGGGACAGGGCCTCAGCCCCAGCATTTT.

This clonotype was counted at least ten times. V gene TRBV5-1 combines with J gene TRBJ2-1, with D perhaps TRBD1 (5 bases). V dropped 1 base and J dropped 4 bases, with 12 bases sitting between them. There are 15 residues in the CDR3. Germline CDR1 is SGHRS and CDR2 is YFSETQ. The CDR3: CASSLLGHSYNEQFF. In nucleotides, the CDR3 is TGCGCCAGCAGCTTGTTAGGACATTCATACAATGAGCAGTTCTTC.

The CDR3 spells CASSSMGGGASTGELFF. The DNA for the CDR3 is TGTGCCAGCAGCTCCATGGGGGGGGGCGCGAGCACCGGGGAGCTGTTTTTT. The chain uses TRBV7-7 and TRBJ2-2; possible D gene TRBD2, 7 bases. CDR1 is SSHAT and CDR2 is FNYEAQ in the germline V gene (reference sequence). V was clipped by 4 bases and J by 4 bases, with 19 bases between them. The CDR3 has 17 amino acids.

Comments on this clonotype: Without the conserved terminal phenylalanine or tryptophan, this CDR3 likely stems from a read error. The genes are TRBV4-2 and TRBJ2-3; either TRBD1 or TRBD2 may supply D (6 bases each). V was shortened by 0 bases and J by 3 bases, with 10 bases between the two germline ends. This CDR3 has 15 residues. Germline CDR1 reads LGHNA; CDR2 reads YNFKEQ. The CDR3 DNA sequence: TGTGCCAGCAGCCAAGAGGGGGCGGGAACAGATACGCAGTATATT. Amino acids: CASSQEGAGTDTQYI.

This clonotype was observed a handful of times. V and J are TRBV10-3 and TRBJ2-7; D possibly corresponds to TRBD1 (8 bases). The germline V gene encodes CDR1 ENHRY and CDR2 SYGVKD. The V end was cut by 3 bases, the J end by 5 bases, with 11 bases between. There are 13 residues in the CDR3. In nucleotides, the CDR3 is TGTGCCATCAGTGAACAGGGGGGGCACGAGCAGTACTTC. Amino acids: CAISEQGGHEQYF.